The source of this TCR beta chain is a study of prognosis after radiotherapy for stage I lung cancer. Looked up from germline, CDR1 is DFQATT and CDR2 is SNEGSKA (reference sequence). This CDR3 is built from 14 residues. The authors amplified TCR beta CDR3 from genomic DNA using two-round multiplex PCR. Every TRBV and TRBJ gene had its own specific primer in first-round PCR. MiXCR, applied by TCRdb to the multiplex PCR reads, yields one record per CDR3 protein. Here the sample spans about 51,000 distinct CDR3 sequences, 30% to 40% being singletons. The chain employs TRBV20-1 and TRBJ2-2, with 12 bases that match TRBD1. Source: PBMCs, taken before or after stereotactic body radiation therapy (not recorded which). The origin of this receptor is a donor over 45 with non-small cell lung cancer. As DNA, the CDR3 is TGCGTCCTCCGGGACAGGGGGCGAGGCGGGGAGCTGTTTTTT. It translates to CVLRDRGRGGELFF.